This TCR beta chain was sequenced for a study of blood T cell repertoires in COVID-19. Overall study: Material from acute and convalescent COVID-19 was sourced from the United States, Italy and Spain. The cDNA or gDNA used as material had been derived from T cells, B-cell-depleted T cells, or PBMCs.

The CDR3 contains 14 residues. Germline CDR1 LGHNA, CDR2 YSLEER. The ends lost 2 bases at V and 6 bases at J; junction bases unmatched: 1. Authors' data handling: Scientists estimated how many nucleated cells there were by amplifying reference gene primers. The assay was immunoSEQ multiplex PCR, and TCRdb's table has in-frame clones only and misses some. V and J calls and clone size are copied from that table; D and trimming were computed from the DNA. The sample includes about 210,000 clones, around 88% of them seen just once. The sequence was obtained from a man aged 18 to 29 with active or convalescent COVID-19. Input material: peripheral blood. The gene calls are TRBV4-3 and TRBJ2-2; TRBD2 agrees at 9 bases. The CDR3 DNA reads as TGCGCCAGCAGCCAACTAGCGGGATCCGGGGAGCTGTTTTTT. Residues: CASSQLAGSGELFF.